The 14 T cell receptor beta chains listed next were all sequenced from one sample in a study of blood T cell repertoires in COVID-19. The protocol was immunoSEQ multiplex PCR, while the TCRdb copy is restricted to in-frame clones and leaves out a portion. The sample records some 200,000 clones, about 83% being singletons. Specimen: peripheral blood. Receptors originate from a man younger than 30 with active or convalescent COVID-19.

The chain recombines TRBV3-1 (or the pseudogene TRBV3-2) with TRBJ1-1; no clear D gene. With 0 bases removed from V and 0 bases from J, the gap between germline ends came to 5 bases. Germline values: CDR1 LGHDT, CDR2 YNNKEL (reference sequence). The CDR3 loop spans 14 amino acids. The chain's CDR3 is CASSQDSLNTEAFF. The CDR3 DNA reads as TGTGCCAGCAGCCAAGATAGTCTGAACACTGAAGCTTTCTTT.

The chain is built from TRBV30 and TRBJ2-7; D not certain. Germline CDR1 GTSNPN, CDR2 SVGIG (reference sequence). V was pared by 0 bases and J by 0 bases, with 36 bases between. The length of the CDR3 is 23 residues. This CDR3 is CAWSVSFGFGVGFSSSSSYEQYF. The CDR3 DNA sequence: TGTGCCTGGAGTGTATCATTCGGGTTTGGTGTTGGGTTTTCCTCCTCAAGCTCCTACGAGCAGTACTTC.

CDR3 coding DNA: TGTGCCAGCAGCTTGGTCTGGGGGCGTAACCATGAGCAGTTCTTC. Its protein product is CASSLVWGRNHEQFF. The gene calls are TRBV5-6 and TRBJ2-1; tentative D call: TRBD1 (6 bases). The CDR3 extends over 15 amino acids. CDR1 is SGHDT, CDR2 YYEEEE, per germline. The ends were cut back, 0 bases at V and 8 bases at J, with 15 bases in the middle. The complete variable domain, with remaining parts taken from reference TRBV5-6 and TRBJ2-1, reads DAGVTQSPTHLIKTRGQQVTLRCSPKSGHDTVSWYQQALGQGPQFIFQYYEEEERQRGNFPDRFSGHQFPNYSSELNVNALLLGDSALYLCASSLVWGRNHEQFFGPGTRLTVL.

The J gene is TRBJ1-5, the V gene TRBV28; 8 bases agree with TRBD1. With V trimmed by 2 bases and J by 1 base, 10 bases remained unmatched. This CDR3 has 18 amino acids. CDR1 is MDHEN, CDR2 SYDVKM, per germline. CDR3 nucleotide sequence: TGTGCCAGCAGTTTAAGGCGCCAGGGGGCGCGGAGCAATCAGCCCCAGCATTTT. Translating it yields CASSLRRQGARSNQPQHF.

V and J are TRBV3-1 (or the pseudogene TRBV3-2) and TRBJ1-3, with TRBD1 as a possible D gene (5 bases). This CDR3 region has 15 residues. Between the trimmed V and J ends, which lost 4 bases and 3 bases, there was a span of 13 bases. CDR1 and CDR2 (germline): LGHDT, YNNKEL (reference sequence). Written as DNA, the CDR3 is TGTGCCAGCAGCCCTTTCTTCGGGGGTGGAAACACCATATATTTT. This gives the protein CASSPFFGGGNTIYF.

This sequence joins TRBV6-5 and TRBJ1-2; D gene unclear. This CDR3 region has 13 residues. The germline V and J ends were trimmed by 2 bases and 4 bases, with 8 bases remaining between them. CDR1 is MNHEY, CDR2 SVGAGI, per germline. CDR3 in amino acids: CASSYNSAYGYTF. CDR3 bases: TGTGCCAGCAGTTACAACTCCGCCTATGGCTACACCTTC.

DNA of the CDR3: TGTGCCAGCAGCTTGGCGGCAGGCAGGGACTATGGCTACACCTTC. The encoded protein is CASSLAAGRDYGYTF. The gene calls are TRBV5-4 and TRBJ1-2; TRBD1 is a possible D gene (5 bases). The CDR3 is 15 residues long. V was cut by 0 bases and J by 3 bases, with 12 bases left in between. Germline-derived CDR1 and CDR2 are SGHNT and YYREEE (reference sequence).

The genes are TRBV19 and TRBJ2-2, with D tentatively TRBD2 (6 bases). Germline CDR1 is LNHDA and CDR2 is SQIVND (reference sequence). CDR3 length equals 15 residues. V was trimmed by 5 bases and J by 0 bases, leaving 10 bases between them. The CDR3 sequence is CASSPGGPNTGELFF. In DNA form, the CDR3 reads TGTGCCAGTAGTCCAGGAGGGCCGAACACCGGGGAGCTGTTTTTT.

In its sample, this clone was seen a few times. The same CDR3 is also encoded by other DNA sequences in this sample. The chain combines TRBV6-5 with TRBJ1-1, with a possible D match to TRBD1 (5 bases). The CDR3 spans 13 residues. Germline V gene data show CDR1 as MNHEY and CDR2 as SVGAGI. With 0 bases removed from V and 4 bases from J, the gap between germline ends came to 6 bases. The CDR3 bases are TGTGCCAGCAGTTACTCCCAGGGCACTGAAGCTTTCTTT. This encodes CASSYSQGTEAFF.

The J gene is TRBJ2-1, the V gene TRBV24-1, with TRBD2 identical over 10 bases. The CDR3 is made up of 16 amino acids. The germline CDR1 and CDR2 sequences are KGHDR and SFDVKD. V dropped 4 bases and J dropped 0; count of bases not matched to a gene: 2. CDR3 in DNA: TGTGCCACCAGTGACTTAGCGGGGGGCTCCTACAATGAGCAGTTCTTC. Its protein product is CATSDLAGGSYNEQFF.

The chain recombines TRBV18 with TRBJ1-2, with D tentatively TRBD1 (5 bases). The V gene lost 3 bases and the J gene lost 0 bases, with 8 bases spanning the gap. Germline CDR1 KGHSH, CDR2 LQKENI. The CDR3 totals 14 residues. The CDR3: CASSPGGANYGYTF. The CDR3 DNA sequence: TGTGCCAGCTCACCCGGGGGGGCTAACTATGGCTACACCTTC.

The chain combines TRBV5-5 with TRBJ2-2; TRBD2 is a possible D gene (6 bases). Trimming took 0 bases from V and 2 from J, leaving 11 bases between them. The CDR3 is 16 residues long. Germline-derived CDR1 and CDR2 are SGHKS and YYEKEE (reference sequence). CDR3 sequence reads: CASSLGEAGNTGELFF. The CDR3 DNA follows: TGTGCCAGCAGCTTGGGGGAGGCGGGCAACACCGGGGAGCTGTTTTTT.

The chain joins TRBV9 to TRBJ2-3, with 8 bases aligning to TRBD2. The germline V gene encodes CDR1 SGDLS and CDR2 YYNGEE. After removal of 4 bases from V and 2 bases from J, the junction contained 6 bases not matched to a gene. The CDR3 covers 15 residues. This CDR3 is CASSSLRGDTDTQYF. DNA for the CDR3: TGTGCCAGCAGCTCGCTGCGGGGGGACACAGATACGCAGTATTTT.

J is TRBJ2-5 and V is TRBV6-5; possible D gene TRBD1, 8 bases. V was shortened by 6 bases and J by 5 bases, with 19 bases between the two germline ends. This CDR3 contains 15 residues. Germline CDR1 reads MNHEY; CDR2 reads SVGAGI. The CDR3 spells CASRRTGGDKETQYF. In nucleotides, the CDR3 is TGTGCCAGCAGGAGAACAGGGGGGGACAAGGAGACCCAGTACTTC.